These 24 T cell receptor beta chains came from one sample sequenced in a study of PD-1 blockade in classical Hodgkin lymphoma (dated by TCRdb to the early 2020s). The time point label for this specimen denotes: cycle 1 day 1 (C1D1), immediately before nivolumab initiation. Every trial patient had relapsed following autologous stem cell transplantation, and prior brentuximab vedotin exposure was what differed among cohorts A, B and C. The library was produced with the immunoSEQ multiplex PCR assay. TCRdb provides this immuneACCESS table in a form limited to in-frame rearrangements. Some clones are lacking; in checked studies, under half of them reflect an unresolved V gene, and why the rest are absent is not known. A total of around 13,000 clones appear in this sample, around 83% of them only once. The top ten hold roughly 24% of the sample. The sample consisted of peripheral blood mononuclear cells (PBMCs), taken at baseline. The receptors here all came from a human donor with classical Hodgkin lymphoma.

This clone was detected only a few times. The chain recombines TRBV7-3 with TRBJ2-3; D gene ambiguous. The V end was cut by 4 bases, the J end by 3 bases, with 14 bases between. The length of the CDR3 is 15 residues. In germline, CDR1 is SGHTA, CDR2 FQGTGA. CDR3 loop: CASSSGPRATDTQYF. The CDR3 DNA reads as TGTGCCAGCAGCTCCGGACCGCGAGCAACAGATACGCAGTATTTT.

This chain connects TRBV11-3 to TRBJ2-5, with TRBD1 identical over 7 bases. V lost 4 bases and J lost 5; bases outside the gene matches: 13. The CDR3 loop spans 16 amino acids. Germline V gene lookup returns CDR1 SGHNT and CDR2 YENEEA. The CDR3 DNA reads as TGTGCCAGCAGCTCATATACAGGGGTTTACAAGGAGACCCAGTACTTC. Translated: CASSSYTGVYKETQYF.

Note on this clone: Compared with germline, one end of the junction differs, possibly owing to a read error. Additional DNA sequences in this sample encode the identical CDR3. The J gene is TRBJ2-2, the V gene TRBV27; tentatively, D is TRBD1 (6 bases). Germline lookup yields CDR1 MNHEY and CDR2 SMNVEV (reference sequence). The CDR3 length is 16 residues. CDR3 DNA: TGTGCCAGTAGTTTACGGGCAGGGGATTACACCGGGGAGCTGTTTTTT. It specifies CASSLRAGDYTGELFF.

This chain joins TRBV7-9 and TRBJ1-2; 7 bases align to TRBD1. This CDR3 spans 16 amino acids. The V gene's germline CDR1 is SEHNR and CDR2 FQNEAQ (reference sequence). J lost 7 bases, V lost 7 bases, and 18 bases had no gene match. The CDR3 here is CASTRDSPRLSGGYTF. The CDR3 nucleotides read TGTGCCAGCACCCGGGACAGCCCCCGCCTATCGGGTGGCTACACCTTC.

This clone was detected only once. The chain couples TRBV7-2 to TRBJ1-2, with D possibly TRBD1 on 6 matching bases. The germline CDR1 and CDR2 sequences are SGHTA and FQGNSA. Deletions cut 6 bases from V and 5 bases from J, with 13 bases between. There are 13 residues in the CDR3. The CDR3 DNA reads as TGTGCCAGCAGTCTTCAGGGGAGGTATGGCTACACCTTC. This codes for CASSLQGRYGYTF.

The V gene is TRBV5-1, the J gene TRBJ2-3; D perhaps matches TRBD1 (5 bases). V lost 3 bases and J lost 1, with 9 bases in between. Germline loops: CDR1 SGHRS, CDR2 YFSETQ. There are 14 residues in the CDR3. In DNA, the CDR3 is TGCGCCAGCAGCTCCAGCAGGGGCACAGATACGCAGTATTTT. The encoded protein is CASSSSRGTDTQYF.

This rearrangement joins TRBV5-8 to TRBJ1-6, with D hard to call. The CDR3 contains 14 residues. Trimming shortened V by 1 base and J by 8 bases, and 10 bases separated the two germline ends. CDR1 SGHTS and CDR2 YDEGEE come from the germline V gene. CDR3 nucleotides: TGTGCCAGCAGCTTGCAACTGGACGATTCACCCCTCCACTTT. Its translation: CASSLQLDDSPLHF. The whole variable domain, filled in from reference TRBV5-8 and TRBJ1-6, reads EAGVTQSPTHLIKTRGQQATLRCSPISGHTSVYWYQQALGLGLQFLLWYDEGEERNRGNFPPRFSGRQFPNYSSELNVNALELEDSALYLCASSLQLDDSPLHFGNGTRLTVT.

The chain links TRBV19 to TRBJ1-4; 8 bases are a match to TRBD1. The CDR3 extends over 15 amino acids. The V and J ends lost 1 base and 7 bases, in that order; junction bases with no gene match: 5. Germline-derived CDR1 and CDR2 are LNHDA and SQIVND (reference sequence). Here the CDR3 DNA reads TGTGCCAGTAGTATAGTTGGCAGGGGGCCTGAAAAACTGTTTTTT. Its protein is CASSIVGRGPEKLFF.

V gene TRBV6-5 combines with J gene TRBJ1-1; no definite D call. The germline V and J ends were trimmed by 4 bases and 7 bases, with 19 bases remaining between them. CDR3 length: 15 amino acids. Looked up from germline, CDR1 is MNHEY and CDR2 is SVGAGI. DNA for the CDR3: TGTGCCAGCAGTTCCACCGCTTGGAGGGCTTATGAAGCTTTCTTT. Residues: CASSSTAWRAYEAFF.

The chain combines TRBV5-1 with TRBJ2-2; 7 nucleotides match TRBD2. The germline V gene encodes CDR1 SGHRS and CDR2 YFSETQ. Trimming at V came to 2 bases and at J to 4 bases, leaving 5 bases not matched to a gene. This CDR3 comprises 15 residues. The CDR3: CASSFAGEGTGELFF. In nucleotides, the CDR3 is TGCGCCAGCAGCTTTGCGGGAGAGGGCACCGGGGAGCTGTTTTTT.

The rearrangement uses TRBV5-1 and TRBJ2-2; 9 bases line up with TRBD1. Per germline, CDR1 SGHRS and CDR2 YFSETQ. CDR3 length: 14 residues. After removal of 6 bases from V and 7 bases from J, the junction contained 7 bases not matched to a gene. CDR3 sequence reads: CASTRDRVGGELFF. CDR3 DNA: TGCGCCAGCACACGGGACAGGGTCGGCGGGGAGCTGTTTTTT.

The chain joins TRBV28 to TRBJ1-5, with 10 bases fitting TRBD1. The CDR3 extends over 15 amino acids. V was clipped by 2 bases and J by 7 bases; unmatched bases: 5. Germline lookup yields CDR1 MDHEN and CDR2 SYDVKM. The CDR3, as DNA: TGTGCCAGCAGTTTAGAGAGGGACAGGGGCCAGCCCCAGCATTTT. It translates to CASSLERDRGQPQHF.

V and J are TRBV9 and TRBJ2-1; no clear D. This CDR3 has 15 residues. CDR1 and CDR2 from the germline V gene are SGDLS and YYNGEE. V dropped 0 bases and J dropped 10 bases, with 17 bases sitting between them. The DNA of the CDR3 is TGTGCCAGCAGCGTAGCTGTCGACGCCAGGCAGGAGCAGTTCTTC. As protein: CASSVAVDARQEQFF.

The gene calls are TRBV5-6 and TRBJ1-1; no clear D gene. The CDR3 covers 14 residues. Trimming pared 0 bases from V and 0 bases from J, leaving 6 bases between. Germline V gene sequence: CDR1 SGHDT, CDR2 YYEEEE. CDR3 nucleotide sequence: TGTGCCAGCAGCTTGGTACGGGTGAACACTGAAGCTTTCTTT. It specifies CASSLVRVNTEAFF.

The genes are TRBV6-5 and TRBJ1-1, with TRBD1 as a possible D gene (5 bases). The CDR3 extends over 14 amino acids. The V gene's germline CDR1 is MNHEY and CDR2 SVGAGI. Trimming left V 4 bases short and J 1 base short, with 10 bases between. CDR3 in amino acids: CASSWKTGNTEAFF. The DNA for the CDR3 is TGTGCCAGCAGTTGGAAAACAGGGAACACTGAAGCTTTCTTT.

The chain combines TRBV18 with TRBJ2-5; D unresolved. V was trimmed by 0 bases and J by 2 bases, leaving 4 bases between them. Germline V lookup: CDR1 KGHSH, CDR2 LQKENI. The CDR3 sequence is 13 residues long. CDR3 nucleotides: TGTGCCAGCTCACCACCCACGCAAGAGACCCAGTACTTC. This sequence encodes CASSPPTQETQYF.

A single count supports this clone. CDR3 nucleotide sequence: TGTGCCAGCAGCCGCTCGGGGGGGTCCTACAATGAGCAGTTCTTC. It yields the protein CASSRSGGSYNEQFF. The chain is built from TRBV7-9 and TRBJ2-1; 8 positions agree with TRBD2. CDR1 and CDR2 (germline): SEHNR, FQNEAQ (reference sequence). The CDR3 totals 15 residues. With 5 bases clipped from V and 1 base from J, the junction kept 4 bases outside the gene matches.

The chain links TRBV28 to TRBJ2-7, with TRBD2 identical over 8 bases. Germline V gene lookup returns CDR1 MDHEN and CDR2 SYDVKM. The J segment lost 5 bases and the V segment lost 6 bases, leaving 3 bases of the junction unmatched. This CDR3 region has 12 residues. This CDR3 reads CASSQAGDEQYF. CDR3 sequence (DNA): TGTGCCAGCAGCCAAGCGGGGGACGAGCAGTACTTC.

The chain recombines TRBV2 with TRBJ1-1, with TRBD1 identical over 7 bases. V was pared by 2 bases and J by 4 bases, with 1 base of the junction left unmatched. This CDR3 is 13 amino acids long. Germline V gene data show CDR1 as SNHLY and CDR2 as FYNNEI. CDR3: CASSEYRGTEAFF. The CDR3 nucleotides are TGTGCCAGCAGTGAATACAGGGGCACTGAAGCTTTCTTT. The whole variable domain, remainder taken from reference TRBV2 and TRBJ1-1, is EPEVTQTPSHQVTQMGQEVILRCVPISNHLYFYWYRQILGQKVEFLVSFYNNEISEKSEIFDDQFSVERPDGSNFTLKIRSTKLEDSAMYFCASSEYRGTEAFFGQGTRLTVV.

Details on this clone: It may be a read error: a sequence one base away is much more abundant. V is TRBV7-2 and J is TRBJ2-3, with D hard to call. The CDR3 is 12 amino acids. Germline loops: CDR1 SGHTA, CDR2 FQGNSA. V was clipped by 5 bases and J by 2 bases, with 5 bases between them. The CDR3 is CASSPITDTQYF. In nucleotides, the CDR3 is TGTGCCAGCAGCCCTATCACAGATACGCAGTATTTT.

This chain connects TRBV18 to TRBJ2-6; unclear D gene. The CDR3 loop spans 14 amino acids. Trimming took off 0 bases at V and 4 bases at J, with 4 bases between the two ends. Germline V gene data show CDR1 as KGHSH and CDR2 as LQKENI. The CDR3 protein is CASSPPPGANVLTF. CDR3 coding DNA: TGTGCCAGCTCACCACCTCCAGGGGCCAACGTCCTGACTTTC.

About this clone itself: Other nucleotide sequences in the sample specify the same CDR3. DNA for the CDR3: TGTGCCAGCAGTGAAGCGCATGGGGGGAGCTCTGGAAACACCATATATTTT. Protein sequence: CASSEAHGGSSGNTIYF. The chain links TRBV6-1 to TRBJ1-3, with D possibly being TRBD1 (5 bases). The CDR3 is made up of 17 amino acids. V was clipped by 0 bases and J by 0 bases, with 12 bases between them. CDR1 and CDR2 (germline): MNHNS, SASEGT.

Comments on this clone: An end of the junction does not agree with germline; a read error may underlie this. The chain combines TRBV7-2 with TRBJ2-2; 7 nucleotides agree with TRBD1. CDR1 and CDR2 (germline): SGHTA, FQGNSA. This CDR3 contains 16 residues. As DNA, the CDR3 is TGTGCCAGCAGCATAGCAGGGGGTGGCAACACCGGGGAGCTGTTTTTT. This codes for CASSIAGGGNTGELFF.

The V and J genes are TRBV28 and TRBJ2-1; 7 positions match TRBD2. The CDR3 is 15 amino acids. Looked up from germline, CDR1 is MDHEN and CDR2 is SYDVKM. J lost 0 bases, V lost 4 bases, and 3 bases had no gene match. CDR3 DNA sequence: TGTGCCAGCAGTTCGAGGACTAGCTCCTACAATGAGCAGTTCTTC. Translating it yields CASSSRTSSYNEQFF.